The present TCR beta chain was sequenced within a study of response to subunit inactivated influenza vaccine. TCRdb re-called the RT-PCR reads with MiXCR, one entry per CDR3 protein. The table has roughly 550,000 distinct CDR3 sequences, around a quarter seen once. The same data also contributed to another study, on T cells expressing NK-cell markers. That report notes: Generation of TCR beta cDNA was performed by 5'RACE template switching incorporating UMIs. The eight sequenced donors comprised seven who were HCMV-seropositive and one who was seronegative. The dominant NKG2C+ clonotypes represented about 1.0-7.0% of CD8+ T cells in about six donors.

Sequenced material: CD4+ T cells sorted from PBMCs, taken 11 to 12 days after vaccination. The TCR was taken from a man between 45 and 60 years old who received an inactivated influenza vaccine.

CDR3 protein: CASSADRGRSGYTF. The CDR3 DNA reads as TGTGCCAGCAGCGCGGACAGGGGGCGCTCTGGCTACACCTTC. The chain links TRBV7-2 to TRBJ1-2; 11 nucleotides agree with TRBD1. Germline lookup yields CDR1 SGHTA and CDR2 FQGNSA. This CDR3 contains 14 residues. The junction had 6 bases not matched to a gene; V was cut back by 5 bases and J by 7 bases.